The rows below give T cell receptor beta chains drawn from one sample of a study of blood T cell repertoires in COVID-19. The repertoire was sequenced with immunoSEQ multiplex PCR; TCRdb's copy has only in-frame clones and lacks some. The sample yields about 250,000 clones, around three quarters seen once. The source material was peripheral blood. All receptors derive from a woman of 80 years or more with acute or convalescent COVID-19. Both conserved end residues are part of each CDR3.

j_call: TRBJ1-2; v_call: TRBV27; cdr3_aa: CASPTGTANYGYTF
j_call: TRBJ2-5; v_call: TRBV5-1; cdr3_aa: CASSLGSGHSKETQYF
j_call: TRBJ1-4; v_call: TRBV24-1; cdr3_aa: CATSDVGPPTNEKLFF
j_call: TRBJ2-2; v_call: TRBV6-5; cdr3_aa: CASSYSGTRTGELFF
j_call: TRBJ2-1; v_call: TRBV4-1; cdr3_aa: CASSPTGTRDNEQFF
j_call: TRBJ2-7; v_call: TRBV12-3/TRBV12-4; cdr3_aa: CASSSNRDREQYF
j_call: TRBJ1-1; v_call: TRBV3-1/TRBV3-2; cdr3_aa: CASSQLKGLNTEAFF
j_call: TRBJ2-7; v_call: TRBV3-1/TRBV3-2; cdr3_aa: CASSQTVLGEQYF
j_call: TRBJ1-5; v_call: TRBV2; cdr3_aa: CAGSLARGPNQPQHF
j_call: TRBJ2-3; v_call: TRBV5-1; cdr3_aa: CASSLGGTPSGDTQYF
j_call: TRBJ2-5; v_call: TRBV30; cdr3_aa: CAWSEIADPRETQYF
j_call: TRBJ2-2; v_call: TRBV2; cdr3_aa: CASRGSGRGTGELFF
j_call: TRBJ2-6; v_call: TRBV18; cdr3_aa: CASSPQGIISGANVLTF
j_call: TRBJ2-7; v_call: TRBV3-1/TRBV3-2; cdr3_aa: CASSQLGQAGLEQYF
j_call: TRBJ2-1; v_call: TRBV7-2; cdr3_aa: CASSSSIWQFF
j_call: TRBJ2-7; v_call: TRBV30; cdr3_aa: CAWSLLGLAGAYEQYF
j_call: TRBJ2-7; v_call: TRBV18; cdr3_aa: CASSPSTGASYEQYF
j_call: TRBJ2-1; v_call: TRBV7-2; cdr3_aa: CASSQRGGSYNEQFF
j_call: TRBJ2-3; v_call: TRBV6-5; cdr3_aa: CASSYQPGGLLDTQYF
j_call: TRBJ1-2; v_call: TRBV19; cdr3_aa: CASRPPENYGYTF
j_call: TRBJ2-5; v_call: TRBV2; cdr3_aa: CASSLGLAGGQETQYF
j_call: TRBJ2-1; v_call: TRBV5-1; cdr3_aa: CASTQPTMDEQFF
j_call: TRBJ2-7; v_call: TRBV2; cdr3_aa: CASSGEGGVGYEQYF
j_call: TRBJ2-1; v_call: TRBV18; cdr3_aa: CASSPIASGSNEQFF
j_call: TRBJ1-5; v_call: TRBV28; cdr3_aa: CASSFRTGYQPQHF
j_call: TRBJ2-7; v_call: TRBV7-9; cdr3_aa: CASSLAGAGFEQYF
j_call: TRBJ1-4; v_call: TRBV7-9; cdr3_aa: CASSLSAGTNEKLFF
j_call: TRBJ2-7; v_call: TRBV6-1; cdr3_aa: CASSDRSSYEQYF
j_call: TRBJ1-2; v_call: TRBV10-3; cdr3_aa: CAISEQTGDGYTF
j_call: TRBJ2-2; v_call: TRBV23-1; cdr3_aa: CASSQSREGRNTGELFF
j_call: TRBJ2-3; v_call: TRBV4-1; cdr3_aa: CASSHSGQGTDTQYF